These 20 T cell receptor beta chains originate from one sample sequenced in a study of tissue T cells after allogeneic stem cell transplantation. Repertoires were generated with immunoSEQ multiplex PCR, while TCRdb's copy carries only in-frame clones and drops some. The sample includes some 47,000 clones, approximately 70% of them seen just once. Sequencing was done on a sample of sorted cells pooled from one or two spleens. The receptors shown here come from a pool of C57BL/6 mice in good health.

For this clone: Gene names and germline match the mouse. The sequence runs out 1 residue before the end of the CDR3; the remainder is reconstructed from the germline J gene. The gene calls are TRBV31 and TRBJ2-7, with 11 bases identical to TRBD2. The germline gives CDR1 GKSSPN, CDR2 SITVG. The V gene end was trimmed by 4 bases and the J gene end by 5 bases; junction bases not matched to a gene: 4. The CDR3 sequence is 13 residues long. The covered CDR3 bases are TGTGCCTGGAAACTGGGGGGGCGCGATGAACAGTAC. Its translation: CAWKLGGRDEQY. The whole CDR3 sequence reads CAWKLGGRDEQYF.

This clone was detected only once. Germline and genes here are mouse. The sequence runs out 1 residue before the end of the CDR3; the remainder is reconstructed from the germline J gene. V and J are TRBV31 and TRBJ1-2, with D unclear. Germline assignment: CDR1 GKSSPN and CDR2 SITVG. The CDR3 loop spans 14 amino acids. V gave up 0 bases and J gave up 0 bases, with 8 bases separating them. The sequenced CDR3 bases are TGTGCCTGGAGTCTAGCCAGAACAAACTCCGACTACACC. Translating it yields CAWSLARTNSDYT. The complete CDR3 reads CAWSLARTNSDYTF.

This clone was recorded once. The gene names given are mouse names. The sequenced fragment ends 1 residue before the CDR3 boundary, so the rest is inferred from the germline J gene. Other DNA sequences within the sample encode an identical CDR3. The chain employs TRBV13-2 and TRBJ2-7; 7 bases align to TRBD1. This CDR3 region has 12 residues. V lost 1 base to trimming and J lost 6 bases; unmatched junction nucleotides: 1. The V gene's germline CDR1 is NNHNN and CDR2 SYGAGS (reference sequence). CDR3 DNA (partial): TGTGCCAGCGGTGATCAGGGGGTTGAACAGTAC. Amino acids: CASGDQGVEQY. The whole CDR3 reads CASGDQGVEQYF.

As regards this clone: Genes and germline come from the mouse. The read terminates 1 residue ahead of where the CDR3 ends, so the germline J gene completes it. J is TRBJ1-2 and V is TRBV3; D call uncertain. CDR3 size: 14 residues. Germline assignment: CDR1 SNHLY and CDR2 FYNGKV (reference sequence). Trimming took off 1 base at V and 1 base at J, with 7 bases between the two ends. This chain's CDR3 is CASSLGQKNSDYTF. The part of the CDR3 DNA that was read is TGTGCCAGCAGCTTAGGCCAGAAAAACTCCGACTACACC. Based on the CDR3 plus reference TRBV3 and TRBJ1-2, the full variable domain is GPKVLQIPSHQIIDMGQMVTLNCDPVSNHLYFYWYKQILGQQMEFLVNFYNGKVMEKSKLFKDQFSVERPDGSYFTLKIQPTALEDSAVYFCASSLGQKNSDYTFGSGTRLLVI.

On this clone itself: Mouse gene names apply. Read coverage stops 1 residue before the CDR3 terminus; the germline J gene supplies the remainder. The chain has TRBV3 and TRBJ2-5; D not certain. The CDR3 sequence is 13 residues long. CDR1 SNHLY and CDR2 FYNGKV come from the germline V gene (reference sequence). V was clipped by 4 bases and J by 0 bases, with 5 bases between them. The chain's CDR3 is CASSSKNQDTQYF. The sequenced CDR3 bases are TGTGCCAGCAGCTCCAAAAACCAAGACACCCAGTAC.

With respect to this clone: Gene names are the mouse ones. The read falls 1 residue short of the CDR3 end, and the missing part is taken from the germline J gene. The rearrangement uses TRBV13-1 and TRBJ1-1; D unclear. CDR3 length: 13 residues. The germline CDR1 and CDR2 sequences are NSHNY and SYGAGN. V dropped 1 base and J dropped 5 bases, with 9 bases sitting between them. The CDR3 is CASSDRRRTEVFF. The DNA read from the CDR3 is TGTGCCAGCAGTGATAGACGGCGGACAGAAGTCTTC.

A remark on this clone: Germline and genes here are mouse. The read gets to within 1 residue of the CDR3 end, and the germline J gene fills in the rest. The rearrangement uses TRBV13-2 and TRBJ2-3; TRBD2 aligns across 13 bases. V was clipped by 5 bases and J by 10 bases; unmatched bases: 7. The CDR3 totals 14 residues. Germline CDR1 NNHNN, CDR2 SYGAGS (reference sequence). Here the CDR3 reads CASGKRDWGGPLYF. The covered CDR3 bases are TGTGCCAGCGGCAAAAGGGACTGGGGGGGGCCGCTGTAT.

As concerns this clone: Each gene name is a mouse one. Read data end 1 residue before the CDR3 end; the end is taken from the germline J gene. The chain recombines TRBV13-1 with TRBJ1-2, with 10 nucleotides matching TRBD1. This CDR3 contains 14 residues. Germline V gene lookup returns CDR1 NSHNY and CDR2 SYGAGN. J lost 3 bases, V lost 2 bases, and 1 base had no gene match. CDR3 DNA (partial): TGTGCCAGCAGTGAGGACAGGGGGGACTCCGACTACACC. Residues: CASSEDRGDSDYT. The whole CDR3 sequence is CASSEDRGDSDYTF.

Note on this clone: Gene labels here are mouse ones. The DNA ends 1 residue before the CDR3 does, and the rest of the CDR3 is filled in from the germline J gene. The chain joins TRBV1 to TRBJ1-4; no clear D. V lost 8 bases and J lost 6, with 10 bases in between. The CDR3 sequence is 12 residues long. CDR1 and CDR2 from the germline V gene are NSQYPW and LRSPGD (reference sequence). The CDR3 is CTCVGGDERLFF. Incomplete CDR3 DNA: TGCACCTGCGTTGGTGGGGACGAAAGATTATTT.

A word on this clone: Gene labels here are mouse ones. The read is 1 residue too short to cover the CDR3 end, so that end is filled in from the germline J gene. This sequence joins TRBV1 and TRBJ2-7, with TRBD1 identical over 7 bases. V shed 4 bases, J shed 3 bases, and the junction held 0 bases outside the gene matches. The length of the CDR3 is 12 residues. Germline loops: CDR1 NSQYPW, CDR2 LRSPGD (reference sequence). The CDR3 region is CTCSGQGYEQYF. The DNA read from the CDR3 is TGCACCTGCAGTGGACAGGGCTATGAACAGTAC.

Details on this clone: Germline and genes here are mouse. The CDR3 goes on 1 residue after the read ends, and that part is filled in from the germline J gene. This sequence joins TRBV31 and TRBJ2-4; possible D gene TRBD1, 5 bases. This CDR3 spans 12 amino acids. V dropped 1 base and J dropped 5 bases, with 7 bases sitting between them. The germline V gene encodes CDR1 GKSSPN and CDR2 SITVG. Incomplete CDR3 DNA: TGTGCCTGGAGTCCCGACAGAAACACCTTGTAC. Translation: CAWSPDRNTLY. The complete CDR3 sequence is CAWSPDRNTLYF.

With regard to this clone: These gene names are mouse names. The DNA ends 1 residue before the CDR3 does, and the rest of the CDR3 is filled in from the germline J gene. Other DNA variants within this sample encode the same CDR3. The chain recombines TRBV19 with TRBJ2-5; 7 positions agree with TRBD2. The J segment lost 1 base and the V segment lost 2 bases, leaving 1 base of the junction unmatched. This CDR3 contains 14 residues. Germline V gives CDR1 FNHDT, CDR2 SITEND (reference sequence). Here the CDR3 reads CASSILGDQDTQYF. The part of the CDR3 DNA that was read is TGTGCCAGCAGTATCCTGGGGGACCAAGACACCCAGTAC.

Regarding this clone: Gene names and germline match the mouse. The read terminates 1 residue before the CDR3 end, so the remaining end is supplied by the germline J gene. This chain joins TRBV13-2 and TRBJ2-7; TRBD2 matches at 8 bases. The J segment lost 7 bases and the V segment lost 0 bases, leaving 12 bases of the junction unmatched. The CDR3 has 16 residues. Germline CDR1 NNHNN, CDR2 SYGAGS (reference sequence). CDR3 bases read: TGTGCCAGCGGTGATGCACACCTTCTCCGACTGGGGGAACAGTAC. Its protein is CASGDAHLLRLGEQY. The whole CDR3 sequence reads CASGDAHLLRLGEQYF.

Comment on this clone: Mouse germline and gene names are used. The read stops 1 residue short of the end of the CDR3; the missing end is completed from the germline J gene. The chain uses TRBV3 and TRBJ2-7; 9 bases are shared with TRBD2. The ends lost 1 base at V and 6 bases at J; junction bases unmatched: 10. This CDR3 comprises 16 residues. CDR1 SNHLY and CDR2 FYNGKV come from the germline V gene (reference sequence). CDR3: CASSLVFGGALFEQYF. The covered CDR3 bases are TGTGCCAGCAGCTTAGTGTTTGGGGGGGCGCTTTTTGAACAGTAC.

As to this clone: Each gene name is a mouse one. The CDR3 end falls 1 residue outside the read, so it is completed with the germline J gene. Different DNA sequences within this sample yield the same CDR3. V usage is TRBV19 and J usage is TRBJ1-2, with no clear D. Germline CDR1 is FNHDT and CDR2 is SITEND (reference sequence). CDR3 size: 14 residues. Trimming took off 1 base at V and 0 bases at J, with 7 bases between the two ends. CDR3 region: CASSILGANSDYTF. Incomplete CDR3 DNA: TGTGCCAGCAGTATACTGGGAGCAAACTCCGACTACACC.

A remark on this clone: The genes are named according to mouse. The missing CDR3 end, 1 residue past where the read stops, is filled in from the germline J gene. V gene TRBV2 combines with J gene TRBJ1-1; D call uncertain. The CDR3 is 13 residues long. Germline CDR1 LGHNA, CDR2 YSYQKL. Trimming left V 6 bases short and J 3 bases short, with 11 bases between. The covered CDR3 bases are TGTGCCAGCAGGGACGGGGTTGACACAGAAGTCTTC. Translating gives CASRDGVDTEVF. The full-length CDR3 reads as CASRDGVDTEVFF.

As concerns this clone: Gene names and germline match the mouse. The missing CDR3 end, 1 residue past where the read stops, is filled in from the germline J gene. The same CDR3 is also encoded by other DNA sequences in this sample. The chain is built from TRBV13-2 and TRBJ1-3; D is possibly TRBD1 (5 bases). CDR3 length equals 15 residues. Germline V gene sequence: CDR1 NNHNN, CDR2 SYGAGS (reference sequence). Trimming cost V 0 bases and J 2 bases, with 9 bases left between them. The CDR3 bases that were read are TGTGCCAGCGGTGATGCGAGGGGCGCTGGAAATACGCTCTAT. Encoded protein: CASGDARGAGNTLY. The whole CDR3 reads CASGDARGAGNTLYF.

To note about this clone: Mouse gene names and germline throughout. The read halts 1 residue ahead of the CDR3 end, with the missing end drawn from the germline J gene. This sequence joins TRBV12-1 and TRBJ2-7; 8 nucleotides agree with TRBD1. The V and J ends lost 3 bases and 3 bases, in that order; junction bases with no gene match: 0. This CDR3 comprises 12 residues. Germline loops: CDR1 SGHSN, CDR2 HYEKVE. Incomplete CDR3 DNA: TGTGCCAGCTCTACAGGGGGCTATGAACAGTAC. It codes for CASSTGGYEQY. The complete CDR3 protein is CASSTGGYEQYF.

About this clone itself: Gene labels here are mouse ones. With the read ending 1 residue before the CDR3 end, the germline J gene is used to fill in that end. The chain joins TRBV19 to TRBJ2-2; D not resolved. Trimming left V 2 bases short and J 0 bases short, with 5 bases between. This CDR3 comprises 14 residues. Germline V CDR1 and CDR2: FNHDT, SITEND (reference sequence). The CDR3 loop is CASSMAANTGQLYF. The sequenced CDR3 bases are TGTGCCAGCAGTATGGCGGCAAACACCGGGCAGCTCTAC.

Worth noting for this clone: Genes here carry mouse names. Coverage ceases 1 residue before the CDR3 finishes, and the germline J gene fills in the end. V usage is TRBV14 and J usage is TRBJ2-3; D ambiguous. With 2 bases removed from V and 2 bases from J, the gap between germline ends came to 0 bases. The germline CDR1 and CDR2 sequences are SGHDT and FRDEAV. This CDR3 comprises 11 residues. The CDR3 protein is CASSFAETLYF. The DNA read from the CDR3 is TGTGCCAGCAGTTTTGCAGAAACGCTGTAT.